One and the same sample provided the 9 T cell receptor beta chains below, sequenced in a study of T cell responses to AZD1222 COVID-19 vaccine. TCRdb's copy holds only in-frame clones and misses some; the assay was immunoSEQ multiplex PCR. The sample has approximately 150,000 clones; about 91% are singletons. The material was peripheral blood, obtained 28 days after the second AZD1222 dose. These receptors were taken from an adult who received the AZD1222 COVID-19 vaccine.

This clone was detected only a few times. The CDR3 loop is CAWSRTGYNSPLHF. The CDR3 DNA follows: TGTGCCTGGAGCCGGACAGGGTATAATTCACCCCTCCACTTT. The chain is built from TRBV30 and TRBJ1-6; TRBD1 matches 8 bases. CDR1 GTSNPN and CDR2 SVGIG come from the germline V gene (reference sequence). CDR3 length: 14 amino acids. Germline trimming cut 3 bases from V and 4 bases from J; bases unmatched to any gene: 2.

The V call is TRBV5-5, the J call TRBJ2-1, with 7 bases identical to TRBD1. The V gene end was trimmed by 5 bases and the J gene end by 5 bases; junction bases not matched to a gene: 13. The CDR3 spans 16 residues. CDR1 is SGHKS, CDR2 YYEKEE, per germline (reference sequence). The CDR3 region is CASSSERGRFDNEQFF. CDR3 DNA: TGTGCCAGCAGTTCGGAAAGGGGGCGTTTTGACAATGAGCAGTTCTTC. Combining the CDR3 with reference TRBV5-5 and TRBJ2-1 gives the whole variable domain DAGVTQSPTHLIKTRGQQVTLRCSPISGHKSVSWYQQVLGQGPQFIFQYYEKEERGRGNFPDRFSARQFPNYSSELNVNALLLGDSALYLCASSSERGRFDNEQFFGPGTRLTVL.

This chain uses TRBV19 with TRBJ2-3; 12 bases fit TRBD2. V was clipped by 5 bases and J by 2 bases; unmatched bases: 5. CDR3 length equals 16 residues. Germline V gene sequence: CDR1 LNHDA, CDR2 SQIVND (reference sequence). The CDR3 is CASSPRLAGATDTQYF. The CDR3 bases are TGTGCCAGTAGTCCCCGACTAGCGGGAGCCACAGATACGCAGTATTTT.

The rearrangement links TRBV28 to TRBJ1-1; weak D call: TRBD1 (5 bases). This CDR3 contains 14 residues. V lost 5 bases to trimming and J lost 0 bases, with 10 bases between them. Germline CDR1 is MDHEN and CDR2 is SYDVKM. CDR3 in amino acids: CASSPDTMNTEAFF. The CDR3 DNA is TGTGCCAGCAGTCCGGACACTATGAACACTGAAGCTTTCTTT.

This chain joins TRBV28 and TRBJ1-5, with D unclear. V was shortened by 3 bases and J by 3 bases, with 9 bases between the two germline ends. Germline assignment: CDR1 MDHEN and CDR2 SYDVKM. CDR3 length: 14 residues. As DNA, the CDR3 is TGTGCCAGCAGTTTTTCGGGGAACAATCAGCCCCAGCATTTT. It translates to CASSFSGNNQPQHF.

The chain carries TRBV2 and TRBJ1-1; 7 nucleotides match TRBD1. Trimming at V came to 6 bases and at J to 3 bases, leaving 10 bases not matched to a gene. Germline loops: CDR1 SNHLY, CDR2 FYNNEI. This CDR3 spans 15 amino acids. The CDR3 spells CASRVQGRKDTEAFF. The CDR3, as DNA: TGTGCCAGCAGAGTACAGGGGAGGAAAGACACTGAAGCTTTCTTT. The whole variable domain, remainder taken from reference TRBV2 and TRBJ1-1, is EPEVTQTPSHQVTQMGQEVILRCVPISNHLYFYWYRQILGQKVEFLVSFYNNEISEKSEIFDDQFSVERPDGSNFTLKIRSTKLEDSAMYFCASRVQGRKDTEAFFGQGTRLTVV.

The J gene is TRBJ2-2, the V gene TRBV27; either TRBD1 or TRBD2 may supply D (5 bases each). There are 17 residues in the CDR3. V lost 2 bases and J lost 3, with 16 bases in between. CDR1 and CDR2 (germline): MNHEY, SMNVEV (reference sequence). The CDR3 here is CASSLQWGYEDTGELFF. In DNA, the CDR3 is TGTGCCAGCAGTTTACAGTGGGGGTATGAGGACACCGGGGAGCTGTTTTTT.

This chain connects TRBV7-9 to TRBJ1-4, with 7 bases identical to TRBD1. V was clipped by 5 bases and J by 4 bases; unmatched bases: 4. Germline values: CDR1 SEHNR, CDR2 FQNEAQ (reference sequence). The CDR3 sequence is 14 residues long. The CDR3 loop reads CASSPGTVNEKLFF. CDR3 bases: TGTGCCAGCAGCCCGGGGACAGTTAATGAAAAACTGTTTTTT.

The gene calls are TRBV5-1 and TRBJ1-2, with D unclear. CDR1 is SGHRS, CDR2 YFSETQ, per germline. Trimming left V 5 bases short and J 4 bases short, with 15 bases between. The CDR3 runs to 14 residues. CDR3 protein: CASREAGAIYGYTF. CDR3 sequence (DNA): TGCGCCAGCAGGGAGGCAGGCGCCATCTATGGCTACACCTTC. Using reference TRBV5-1 and TRBJ1-2 for the parts outside the CDR3, the full variable domain is KAGVTQTPRYLIKTRGQQVTLSCSPISGHRSVSWYQQTPGQGLQFLFEYFSETQRNKGNFPGRFSGRQFSNSRSEMNVSTLELGDSALYLCASREAGAIYGYTFGSGTRLTVV.